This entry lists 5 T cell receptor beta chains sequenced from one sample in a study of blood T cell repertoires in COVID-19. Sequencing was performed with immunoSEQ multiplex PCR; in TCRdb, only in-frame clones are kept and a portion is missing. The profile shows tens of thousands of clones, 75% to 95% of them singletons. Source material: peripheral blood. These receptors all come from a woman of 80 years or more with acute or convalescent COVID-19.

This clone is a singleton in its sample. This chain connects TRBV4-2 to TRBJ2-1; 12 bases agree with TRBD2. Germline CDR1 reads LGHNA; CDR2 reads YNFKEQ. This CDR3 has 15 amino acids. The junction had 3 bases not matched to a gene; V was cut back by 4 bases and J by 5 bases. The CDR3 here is CASSPLAGGDNEQFF. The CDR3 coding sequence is TGTGCCAGCAGCCCACTAGCGGGGGGAGACAATGAGCAGTTCTTC.

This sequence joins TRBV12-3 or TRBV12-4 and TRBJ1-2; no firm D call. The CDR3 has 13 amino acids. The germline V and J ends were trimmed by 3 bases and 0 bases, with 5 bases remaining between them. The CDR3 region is CASSLQTNYGYTF. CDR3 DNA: TGTGCCAGCAGTTTGCAGACTAACTATGGCTACACCTTC.

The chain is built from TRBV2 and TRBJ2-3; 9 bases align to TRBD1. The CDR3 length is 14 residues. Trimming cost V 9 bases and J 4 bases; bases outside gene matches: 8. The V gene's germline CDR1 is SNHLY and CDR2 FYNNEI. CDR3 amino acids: CASGGTGSPDTQYF. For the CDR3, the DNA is TGTGCCAGTGGGGGGACAGGGAGTCCAGATACGCAGTATTTT.

The DNA of the CDR3 is TGTGCCAGCAGCCAGGTACAGGGGGCAAATTCACCCCTCCACTTT. Encoded protein: CASSQVQGANSPLHF. The rearrangement joins TRBV3-1 (or the pseudogene TRBV3-2) to TRBJ1-6; TRBD1 matches at 9 bases. There are 15 residues in the CDR3. CDR1 is LGHDT, CDR2 YNNKEL, per germline (reference sequence). Trimming cost V 3 bases and J 7 bases; bases outside gene matches: 4.

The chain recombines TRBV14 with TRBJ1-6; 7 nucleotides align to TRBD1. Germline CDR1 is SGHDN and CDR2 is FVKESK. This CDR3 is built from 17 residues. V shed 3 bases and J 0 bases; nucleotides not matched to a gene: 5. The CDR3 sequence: CASSQHRDSSYNSPLHF. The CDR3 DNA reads TGTGCCAGCAGCCAGCACCGGGACAGCTCCTATAATTCACCCCTCCACTTT.